This is a list of T cell receptor beta chains from one sample in a study of blood T cell repertoires in COVID-19. The protocol was immunoSEQ multiplex PCR, while the TCRdb copy is restricted to in-frame clones and leaves out a portion. The table records under 150,000 clones, 80% of them present only once. Source material: peripheral blood. These receptor sequences come from a human donor in a cohort sampled during active COVID-19. CDR3s include the opening cysteine and the closing phenylalanine or tryptophan. The D gene is left open where the match is weak. Not all rows give a size; the values are once, few, many and, for expanded clones, a class.

TRBV7-2	-	TRBJ1-2	-	CASSLENREFAYGYTF	TGTGCCAGCAGCTTAGAAAACAGGGAATTTGCCTATGGCTACACCTTC
TRBV28	TRBD1	TRBJ1-3	-	CATERGGLSGNTIYF	TGTGCCACCGAAAGAGGGGGCCTCTCTGGAAACACCATATATTTT
TRBV19	-	TRBJ1-5	-	CASSRGPNQPQHF	TGTGCCAGTAGTAGGGGGCCGAATCAGCCCCAGCATTTT
TRBV5-5	-	TRBJ1-1	-	CASSSQGITEAFF	TGTGCCAGCAGCTCCCAGGGGATCACTGAAGCTTTCTTT
TRBV9	-	TRBJ1-1	many	CASSPPTSGMWTFF	TGTGCCAGCAGCCCACCCACCTCGGGGATGTGGACTTTCTTT
TRBV21-1	-	TRBJ2-4	-	CASSTDRSAKNIQYF	TGTGCCAGCAGCACGGACAGATCGGCCAAAAACATTCAGTACTTC
TRBV3-1/TRBV3-2	-	TRBJ2-7	-	CASSQGRSNRPYEQYF	TGTGCCAGCAGCCAAGGACGGTCAAACAGGCCCTACGAGCAGTACTTC
TRBV6-5	TRBD1	TRBJ1-2	-	CASGQGANYGYTF	TGTGCCAGTGGACAGGGGGCGAACTATGGCTACACCTTC
TRBV28	TRBD1	TRBJ2-5	-	CASLGVQGAQETQYF	TGTGCCAGCCTTGGGGTGCAGGGGGCTCAAGAGACCCAGTACTTC
TRBV2	-	TRBJ1-1	-	CASSEISGIDTEAFF	TGTGCCAGCAGTGAAATTTCGGGGATTGACACTGAAGCTTTCTTT
TRBV6-2/TRBV6-3	-	TRBJ1-2	-	CASSLTSQANYGYTF	TGTGCCAGCAGTTTAACCAGCCAGGCTAACTATGGCTACACCTTC
TRBV3-1/TRBV3-2	TRBD2	TRBJ2-7	-	CASSDSGRAHEQYF	TGTGCCAGCAGTGATAGCGGGAGGGCCCACGAGCAGTACTTC
TRBV4-2	TRBD1	TRBJ1-1	-	CASSQDRQGGAFF	TGTGCCAGCAGCCAAGATCGACAGGGAGGAGCTTTCTTT
TRBV7-3	-	TRBJ1-2	few	CASSLEGSQRYTF	TGTGCCAGCAGCTTAGAAGGGAGTCAACGCTACACCTTC
TRBV4-2	TRBD1	TRBJ2-7	once	CASSRQGELSEQYF	TGTGCCAGCAGCCGACAGGGGGAGCTCTCCGAGCAGTACTTC
TRBV5-1	-	TRBJ1-1	-	CASSLEGEWTEAFF	TGCGCCAGCAGCTTGGAAGGGGAATGGACTGAAGCTTTCTTT
TRBV7-9	TRBD1	TRBJ1-1	few	CASSLGQGRLNTEAFF	TGTGCCAGCAGCTTGGGACAGGGGCGATTGAACACTGAAGCTTTCTTT
TRBV5-1	-	TRBJ1-2	-	CASSPGSGGGYTF	TGCGCCAGCAGCCCGGGCTCGGGGGGAGGCTACACCTTC
TRBV5-1	TRBD1	TRBJ1-2	-	CASSFGTAPNYGYTF	TGCGCCAGCAGCTTCGGGACAGCACCTAACTATGGCTACACCTTC
TRBV5-5	-	TRBJ2-2	-	CASSSEGGAGELFF	TGTGCCAGCAGTTCCGAGGGCGGGGCCGGGGAGCTGTTTTTT
TRBV25-1	TRBD1	TRBJ2-1	-	CAARDRIKNEQFF	TGTGCCGCCCGGGACAGGATAAAAAATGAGCAGTTCTTC
TRBV6-1	-	TRBJ2-3	-	CASSEEVGGGTDTQYF	TGTGCCAGCAGTGAAGAGGTAGGGGGTGGCACAGATACGCAGTATTTT
TRBV25-1	TRBD2	TRBJ2-3	once	CASTIAGVNTQYF	TGTGCCAGCACGATAGCGGGAGTCAATACGCAGTATTTT